These 14 T cell receptor beta chains originate from one sample sequenced in a study of blood T cells in healthy people across ages. A second PCR, run for about 7 to 11 cycles, used a sample-barcoded 5' primer plus a J-beta primer mix. TCRdb called the 5' RACE reads again in MiXCR, with one record for every CDR3 protein. The sample has some 890,000 distinct CDR3 sequences; about 29% are singletons. The same data also contributed to another study, on T cells of mothers and their children.

The sequenced material came from blood. Source of these receptors: a middle-aged woman in good health.

The V call is TRBV2, the J call TRBJ1-2, with TRBD1 as a possible D gene (6 bases). The CDR3 loop spans 13 amino acids. Germline V gene sequence: CDR1 SNHLY, CDR2 FYNNEI. Trimming took 3 bases from V and 4 from J, leaving 9 bases between them. CDR3 in DNA: TGTGCCAGCAGTGAGGCGGGGGCCTATGGCTACACCTTC. It is translated as CASSEAGAYGYTF.

Remarks on this clonotype: One end of the junction does not line up with germline, which may come from a read error. V is TRBV4-1 and J is TRBJ2-5; no reliable D call. The end of the DNA fits TRBJ2-1 better, so the J call may be wrong. Germline CDR1 and CDR2: MGHRA and YSYEKL. This CDR3 contains 13 residues. The CDR3 protein is CASGQPYQETQFF. As DNA, the CDR3 is TGCGCCAGCGGCCAACCCTACCAAGAGACCCAGTTCTTC.

The chain carries TRBV7-2 and TRBJ2-2; D possibly matches TRBD1 or TRBD2 (7 bases each). Germline V gene data show CDR1 as SGHTA and CDR2 as FQGNSA. This CDR3 is built from 15 residues. V shed 5 bases and J shed 5 bases, with 15 bases lying between them. CDR3 amino acids: CASSPRRGGTGELFF. The CDR3 DNA follows: TGTGCCAGCAGCCCACGCAGGGGGGGTACCGGGGAGCTGTTTTTT.

This clonotype occurred a few times. The gene calls are TRBV6-6 and TRBJ2-2; D ambiguous. Germline values: CDR1 MNHNY, CDR2 SVGAGI (reference sequence). Trimming cost V 2 bases and J 3 bases, with 4 bases left between them. The CDR3 totals 13 residues. CDR3: CASSYQDTGELFF. The CDR3 DNA is TGTGCCAGCAGTTACCAGGACACCGGGGAGCTGTTTTTT.

Turning to this clonotype: A much larger clone differs by one base, so this may be a read error. The gene calls are TRBV6-2 or TRBV6-3 and TRBJ2-1, with D tentatively TRBD1 (6 bases). Trimming left V 6 bases short and J 13 bases short, with 13 bases between. Germline assignment: CDR1 MNHEY and CDR2 SVGEGT. There are 11 residues in the CDR3. The CDR3: CASREDRIQFF. Here the CDR3 DNA reads TGTGCCAGCAGGGAAGACAGGATACAGTTCTTC.

This clonotype turned up a few times. This may be a read error, as it is one base from a much larger clone. The gene calls are TRBV6-4 and TRBJ2-1, with TRBD1 as a possible D gene (6 bases). CDR1 and CDR2 (germline): MRHNA, SNTAGT. V gave up 2 bases and J gave up 5 bases, with 13 bases separating them. The CDR3 runs to 15 residues. CDR3 in DNA: TGTGCCAGCAGTGACGGGAGACAGGACCACAATGAGCAGTTCTTC. It is translated as CASSDGRQDHNEQFF.

This clonotype was observed a handful of times. V and J are TRBV4-1 and TRBJ2-5; tentatively, D is TRBD2 (6 bases). This CDR3 has 16 amino acids. Trimming left V 4 bases short and J 5 bases short, with 20 bases between. Germline CDR1 MGHRA, CDR2 YSYEKL. CDR3 region: CASSPLQLARDETQYF. The CDR3 DNA reads TGCGCCAGCAGCCCCCTCCAACTAGCCCGGGATGAGACCCAGTACTTC.

This clonotype was detected only a few times. The V gene is TRBV5-1, the J gene TRBJ2-2, with D maybe TRBD2 (6 bases). V lost 3 bases, J lost 3 bases, and 12 bases lay in between. This CDR3 contains 15 residues. The V gene's germline CDR1 is SGHRS and CDR2 YFSETQ. CDR3 in amino acids: CASSSGLEDTGELFF. The CDR3 DNA sequence: TGCGCCAGCAGCTCGGGACTGGAAGACACCGGGGAGCTGTTTTTT.

The V gene is TRBV13, the J gene TRBJ2-5, with 8 positions matching TRBD2. Trimming took 4 bases from V and 1 from J; bases not matched to a gene: 8. The CDR3 loop spans 16 amino acids. Looked up from germline, CDR1 is PRHDT and CDR2 is FYEKMQ (reference sequence). In DNA, the CDR3 is TGTGCCAGCAGCTCATTGACGGGACTAGGCCAAGAGACCCAGTACTTC. Translation gives CASSSLTGLGQETQYF. Looking up the rest from reference TRBV13 and TRBJ2-5 gives the full variable domain: AAGVIQSPRHLIKEKRETATLKCYPIPRHDTVYWYQQGPGQDPQFLISFYEKMQSDKGSIPDRFSAQQFSDYHSELNMSSLELGDSALYFCASSSLTGLGQETQYFGPGTRLLVL.

The V and J genes are TRBV5-1 and TRBJ1-1; 10 bases fit TRBD1. Germline V gene sequence: CDR1 SGHRS, CDR2 YFSETQ. J gave up 0 bases and V 6 bases, and 23 bases lay outside the gene matches. CDR3 length: 21 residues. The DNA of the CDR3 is TGCGCCAGCATCCCAGTCCCGACAGGGGGCGCATACGGCTCCATGAACACTGAAGCTTTCTTT. Its translation: CASIPVPTGGAYGSMNTEAFF. The complete variable domain, with remaining parts taken from reference TRBV5-1 and TRBJ1-1, reads KAGVTQTPRYLIKTRGQQVTLSCSPISGHRSVSWYQQTPGQGLQFLFEYFSETQRNKGNFPGRFSGRQFSNSRSEMNVSTLELGDSALYLCASIPVPTGGAYGSMNTEAFFGQGTRLTVV.

The chain employs TRBV29-1 and TRBJ1-2, with a weak D call TRBD1 (6 bases). The CDR3 covers 14 residues. CDR1 and CDR2 from the germline V gene are SQVTM and ANQGSEA. Trimming cost V 7 bases and J 8 bases, with 23 bases left between them. The CDR3 protein is CSAPAPGPRGGYTF. Here the CDR3 DNA reads TGCAGCGCCCCTGCTCCGGGACCCAGGGGAGGCTACACCTTC.

This clonotype was seen more than once but under ten times. The J gene is TRBJ1-2, the V gene TRBV27; D remains unclear. Germline V gives CDR1 MNHEY, CDR2 SMNVEV (reference sequence). The CDR3 runs 13 residues. Between the trimmed V and J ends, which lost 2 bases and 4 bases, there was a span of 8 bases. The CDR3 nucleotides are TGTGCCAGCAGTTTAAGCCGCCTCTATGGCTACACCTTC. Residues: CASSLSRLYGYTF.

This chain links TRBV12-3 or TRBV12-4 with TRBJ2-1; D remains ambiguous. The assigned J gene may be wrong: the sequence end matches TRBJ2-7 better. The CDR3 loop spans 12 amino acids. The DNA for the CDR3 is TGTGCCAGCAGGCCAGGTTACAATGAGCAGTACTTC. Its translation is CASRPGYNEQYF.

The rearrangement links TRBV3-1 to TRBJ1-2, with D possibly TRBD1 on 5 matching bases. Germline CDR1 and CDR2: LGHDT and YNNKEL (reference sequence). The CDR3 is 14 amino acids. V dropped 4 bases and J dropped 6 bases, with 15 bases sitting between them. CDR3: CASSPLGREDGYTF. The CDR3 DNA reads TGTGCCAGCAGCCCCTTGGGCAGGGAAGATGGCTACACCTTC.